Below, one T cell receptor (beta chain) is given with its context. What it recognizes is unknown. This sample is drawn from a study of cytomegalovirus exposure and HLA in healthy donors. Overall study context: Counted in an early data release were some 81 million unique TCRs from HLA-typed donors.

Study results and caveats: Follow-up analysis later connected one missense variant in DCLRE1C with trimming of TCR beta V- and J-genes. In an earlier analysis, about 87% or about 30%: the productive usage of most TCR beta V segments.

V dropped 0 bases and J dropped 3 bases, with 18 bases sitting between them. Per germline, CDR1 MGHRA and CDR2 YSYEKL. The CDR3 extends over 17 amino acids. Primers included in the PCR were 60 Vbeta and 13 Jbeta primers. The assay was immunoSEQ multiplex PCR, and TCRdb's table has in-frame clones only and misses some. The sample has 150,000 to 200,000 clones, approximately 84% seen once. J is TRBJ2-7 and V is TRBV4-1; the D is unclear. Sequencing input: PBMCs. This sequence originates from a woman aged 25 to 39 in good health and CMV-seropositive. The CDR3 DNA reads TGCGCCAGCAGCCAAGATGTTACTTCCTCAATTCTCTACGAGCAGTACTTC. Translation gives CASSQDVTSSILYEQYF.